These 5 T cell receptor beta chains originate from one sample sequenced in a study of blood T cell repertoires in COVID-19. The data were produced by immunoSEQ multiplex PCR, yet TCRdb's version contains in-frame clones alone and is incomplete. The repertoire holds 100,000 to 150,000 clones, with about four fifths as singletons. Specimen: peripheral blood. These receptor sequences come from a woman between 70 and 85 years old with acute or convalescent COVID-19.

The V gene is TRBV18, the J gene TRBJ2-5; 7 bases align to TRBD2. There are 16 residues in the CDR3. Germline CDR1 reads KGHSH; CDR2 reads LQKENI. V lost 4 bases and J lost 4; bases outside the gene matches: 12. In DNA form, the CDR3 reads TGTGCCAGCTCACAACTCGGGACTACCCGGGGAGAGACCCAGTACTTC. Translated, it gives CASSQLGTTRGETQYF.

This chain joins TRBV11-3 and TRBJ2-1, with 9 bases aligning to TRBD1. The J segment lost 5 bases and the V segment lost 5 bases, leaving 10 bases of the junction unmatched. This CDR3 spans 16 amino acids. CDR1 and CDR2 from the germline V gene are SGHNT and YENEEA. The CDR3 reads CASSGHRGRKDNEQFF. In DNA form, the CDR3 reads TGTGCCAGCAGCGGCCACAGGGGGCGCAAGGACAATGAGCAGTTCTTC.

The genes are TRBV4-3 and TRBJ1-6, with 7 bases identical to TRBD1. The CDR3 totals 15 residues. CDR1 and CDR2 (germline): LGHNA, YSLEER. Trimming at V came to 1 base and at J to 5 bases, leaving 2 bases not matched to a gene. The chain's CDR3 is CASSQGTGDNSPLHF. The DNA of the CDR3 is TGCGCCAGCAGCCAAGGTACAGGGGATAATTCACCCCTCCACTTT.

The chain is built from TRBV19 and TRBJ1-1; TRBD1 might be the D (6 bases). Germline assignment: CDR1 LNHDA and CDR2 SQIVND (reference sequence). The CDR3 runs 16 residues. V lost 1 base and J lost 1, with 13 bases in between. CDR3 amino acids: CASSIGRGLQNTEAFF. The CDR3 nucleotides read TGTGCCAGTAGTATAGGGCGGGGGCTACAGAACACTGAAGCTTTCTTT.

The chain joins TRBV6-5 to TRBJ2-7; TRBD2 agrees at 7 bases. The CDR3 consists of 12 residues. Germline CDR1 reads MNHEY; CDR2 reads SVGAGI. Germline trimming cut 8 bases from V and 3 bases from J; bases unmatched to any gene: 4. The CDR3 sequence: CASGRGIYEQYF. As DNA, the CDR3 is TGTGCCAGCGGGAGGGGAATCTACGAGCAGTACTTC.